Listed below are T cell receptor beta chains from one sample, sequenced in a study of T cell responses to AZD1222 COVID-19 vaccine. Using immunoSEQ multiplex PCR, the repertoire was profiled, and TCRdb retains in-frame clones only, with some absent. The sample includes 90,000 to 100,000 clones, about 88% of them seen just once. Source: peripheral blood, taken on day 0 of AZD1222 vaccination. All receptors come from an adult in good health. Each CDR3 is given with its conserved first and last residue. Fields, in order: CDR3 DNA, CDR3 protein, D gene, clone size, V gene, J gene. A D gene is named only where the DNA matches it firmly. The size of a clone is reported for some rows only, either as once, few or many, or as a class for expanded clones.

TGTGCCAGCAGCCGGGAACAGGGTTCCTACGAGCAGTACTTC,CASSREQGSYEQYF,NA,NA,TRBV3-1/TRBV3-2,TRBJ2-7
TGTGCCAGCATCAGTGGGGGCCAGAACACCGGGGAGCTGTTTTTT,CASISGGQNTGELFF,NA,NA,TRBV2,TRBJ2-2
TGTGCCAGTAGTATCCCGGTTACGGGCACAGATACGCAGTATTTT,CASSIPVTGTDTQYF,NA,NA,TRBV19,TRBJ2-3
TGTGCTAGCAGCGCGACAGGACCCCGGGAGACCCAGTACTTC,CASSATGPRETQYF,NA,NA,TRBV7-7,TRBJ2-5
TGCGCCAGCAGCCAAGATTACTTGGTTGGACCCGGGACAGGGGCCTACGAGCAGTACTTC,CASSQDYLVGPGTGAYEQYF,TRBD1,NA,TRBV4-3,TRBJ2-7
TGTGCCAGCACGAGCCAGATGGGGCAGGAAGAGACCCAGTACTTC,CASTSQMGQEETQYF,NA,once,TRBV6-5,TRBJ2-5
TGCAGCGTGCAGGGGGATAACTATGGCTACACCTTC,CSVQGDNYGYTF,TRBD1,NA,TRBV29-1,TRBJ1-2
TGTGCCAGCAGTGCCCGGACTAGCGGGGGGGTAGGCGAGCAGTACTTC,CASSARTSGGVGEQYF,TRBD2,NA,TRBV25-1,TRBJ2-7
TGCGCCAGCAGCCAAGGTAGCGGGGGGGGTGCAGATACGCAGTATTTT,CASSQGSGGGADTQYF,TRBD2,few,TRBV4-3,TRBJ2-3
TGTGCCAGCGTAGCCTTCACAGGGGAGGGGACCCAGTACTTC,CASVAFTGEGTQYF,NA,NA,TRBV6-5,TRBJ2-5
TGCGCCAGCAGCCAACCTAGCGGGGAGCAGTTCTTC,CASSQPSGEQFF,TRBD2,NA,TRBV4-1,TRBJ2-1
TGCGCCAGCTCGGCTAGCACAGATACGCAGTATTTT,CASSASTDTQYF,NA,NA,TRBV10-1,TRBJ2-3
TGTGCCAGCAGCCCACGGAAGGGACTAGCGTACAATGAGCAGTTCTTC,CASSPRKGLAYNEQFF,TRBD2,NA,TRBV9,TRBJ2-1
TGTGCCAGCTCACCCGGGGGAACAGATACGCAGTATTTT,CASSPGGTDTQYF,NA,few,TRBV18,TRBJ2-3
TGTGCCAGTACCCTCGGGTGGGGACGAAATCAGCCCCAGCATTTT,CASTLGWGRNQPQHF,NA,once,TRBV19,TRBJ1-5
TGTGCCAGCAGCTCTTGGCGGGACAGGGGAACAATTGGCTACACCTTC,CASSSWRDRGTIGYTF,TRBD1,NA,TRBV7-2,TRBJ1-2
TGTGCCAGCAGTGAAGCCAGGGGGGGACAAGAGACCCAGTACTTC,CASSEARGGQETQYF,NA,NA,TRBV25-1,TRBJ2-5
TGTGCCATCAGCCCAGGGTCCGGGGAGCTGTTTTTT,CAISPGSGELFF,NA,NA,TRBV10-3,TRBJ2-2
TGCAGCGTTGAAGAAGAGAGCTCCTACAATGAGCAGTTCTTC,CSVEEESSYNEQFF,NA,once,TRBV29-1,TRBJ2-1
TGTGCCAGCAGTGCACAGGGGCTGAACACTGAAGCTTTCTTT,CASSAQGLNTEAFF,TRBD1,few,TRBV27,TRBJ1-1
TGTGCCAGCAGTTACTACCTCGACAGGGTGGGGTTACTCTTC,CASSYYLDRVGLLF,TRBD1,NA,TRBV6-5,TRBJ2-1
TGTGCCACCAGCAGAGGAAAACAGGGGAGTGGCTCTGGGGCCAACGTCCTGACTTTC,CATSRGKQGSGSGANVLTF,TRBD1,NA,TRBV15,TRBJ2-6
TGTGCCAGCAGCGCAGGGGGCATTAGCAATCAGCCCCAGCATTTT,CASSAGGISNQPQHF,TRBD1,NA,TRBV7-8,TRBJ1-5
TGTGCCAGCAGGGCCACCTCAGGGGTATTATATGGCTACACCTTC,CASRATSGVLYGYTF,NA,NA,TRBV6-5,TRBJ1-2
TGTGCCAGCAGCGCAGCGGGGACTGGAAACACCATATATTTT,CASSAAGTGNTIYF,NA,NA,TRBV5-5,TRBJ1-3
TGTGCCAGCAGCCCTTTGACAGGGATCACAGATACGCAGTATTTT,CASSPLTGITDTQYF,TRBD1,NA,TRBV3-1/TRBV3-2,TRBJ2-3
TGTGCCAGCAGCCAAGAGCGGGGGGGAATTGGGATAAACATTCAGTACTTC,CASSQERGGIGINIQYF,TRBD2,NA,TRBV3-1/TRBV3-2,TRBJ2-4
TGCGCCAGCAGTGAGTCACAGGGTGACACTGAAGCTTTCTTT,CASSESQGDTEAFF,NA,NA,TRBV10-2,TRBJ1-1
TGTGCCAGCAGCTTGTGGACCAGCAATCAGCCCCAGCATTTT,CASSLWTSNQPQHF,NA,once,TRBV5-5,TRBJ1-5
TGTGCCAGCGGTAAAGAGACAGGATCCTTCACAGATACGCAGTATTTT,CASGKETGSFTDTQYF,NA,NA,TRBV2,TRBJ2-3
TGTGCCAGCAGCTTGACAGGGTGGGAGACCCAGTACTTC,CASSLTGWETQYF,NA,NA,TRBV5-6,TRBJ2-5
TGTGCCAGCACCCGGGACAGGGACTATGGCTACACCTTC,CASTRDRDYGYTF,TRBD1,once,TRBV6-5,TRBJ1-2
TGTGCCAGCAGTGAACGAGGGGGGACTCAGCCCCAGCATTTT,CASSERGGTQPQHF,NA,NA,TRBV2,TRBJ1-5
TGTGCCTCCGGACAGGCGAACACCGGGGAGCTGTTTTTT,CASGQANTGELFF,TRBD1,NA,TRBV6-5,TRBJ2-2
TGCAGCGTTGAGTCAGGGGATCACTATGGCTACACCTTC,CSVESGDHYGYTF,NA,NA,TRBV29-1,TRBJ1-2
TGTGCCAGCAGTCTTTGGACCTTGGCGGGGGGGCCCGGGGAGCTGTTTTTT,CASSLWTLAGGPGELFF,TRBD2,NA,TRBV28,TRBJ2-2
TGTGCCAGCGGGGGCCGGGGGGCGACTAATGAAAAACTGTTTTTT,CASGGRGATNEKLFF,NA,NA,TRBV2,TRBJ1-4
TGTGCCAGCAGTCCCCGGGCAGGGGTTCCAGATACGCAGTATTTT,CASSPRAGVPDTQYF,NA,NA,TRBV6-5,TRBJ2-3
TGTGCCAGTAGTGACGGCAGCTACTATGGCTACACCTTC,CASSDGSYYGYTF,NA,NA,TRBV19,TRBJ1-2
TGTGCCAGCAGCTTGGGCTCCGCGAACACCGGGGAGCTGTTTTTT,CASSLGSANTGELFF,NA,NA,TRBV5-4,TRBJ2-2
TGTGCCAGCAGCCAAGATCCCGGACAGGGTTCCTCTGGAAACACCATATATTTT,CASSQDPGQGSSGNTIYF,TRBD1,NA,TRBV3-1/TRBV3-2,TRBJ1-3
TGTGCCAGCAGCGCAACCTCTGGGGCCAACGTCCTGACTTTC,CASSATSGANVLTF,NA,NA,TRBV2,TRBJ2-6
TGTGCCAGCAGCGTAGAGGGACTAGAGGAGACCCAGTACTTC,CASSVEGLEETQYF,TRBD2,NA,TRBV9,TRBJ2-5